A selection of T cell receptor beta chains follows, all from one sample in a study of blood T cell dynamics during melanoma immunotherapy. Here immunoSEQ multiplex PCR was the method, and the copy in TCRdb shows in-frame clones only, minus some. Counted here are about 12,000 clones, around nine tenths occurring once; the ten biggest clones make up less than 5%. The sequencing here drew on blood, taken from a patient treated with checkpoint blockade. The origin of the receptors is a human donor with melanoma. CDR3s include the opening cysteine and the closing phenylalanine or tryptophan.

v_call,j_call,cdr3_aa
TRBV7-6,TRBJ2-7,CASSFSGGSYEQYF
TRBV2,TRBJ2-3,CASSVDRASTDTQYF
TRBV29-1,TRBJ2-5,CSAREVETQYF
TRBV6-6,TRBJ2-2,CASSFHRETGELFF
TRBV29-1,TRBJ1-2,CSAVAGTGIEGYTF
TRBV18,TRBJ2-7,CASSPGQNSGEQYF
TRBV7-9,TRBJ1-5,CASSLGTSRQPQHF
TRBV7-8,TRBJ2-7,CASSLGRADRGRVYEQYF
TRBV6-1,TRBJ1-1,CASNTGTAITEAFF
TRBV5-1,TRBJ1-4,CASSPTGGGEKLFF
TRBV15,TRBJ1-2,CATSRDINYGYTF
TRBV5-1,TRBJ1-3,CASSPGGLNTIYF
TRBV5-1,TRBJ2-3,CASSFDSPTDTQYF
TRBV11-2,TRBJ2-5,CASSLPGFRVETQYF
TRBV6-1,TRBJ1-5,CASSLQGINQPQHF
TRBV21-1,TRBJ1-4,CASSKAHRGEKLFF
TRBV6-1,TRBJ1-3,CASSEKQDSGNTIYF
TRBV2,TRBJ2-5,CASSEDSGSGETQYF
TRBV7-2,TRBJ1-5,CASSLTGSSSQPQHF
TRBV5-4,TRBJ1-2,CASSLSISYTF
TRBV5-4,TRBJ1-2,CASSLEGRGYYGYTF
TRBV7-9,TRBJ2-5,CASSFGVETQYF
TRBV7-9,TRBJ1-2,CASSLALGLLGYTF
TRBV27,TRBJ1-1,CASSRRGLRAEAFF
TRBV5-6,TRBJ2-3,CASSLSVSSDTQYF
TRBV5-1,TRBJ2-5,CASRTVGQETQYF
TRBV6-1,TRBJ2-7,CASSEGVTSGRAYEQYF
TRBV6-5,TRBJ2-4,CASSYSPGLAKNIQYF
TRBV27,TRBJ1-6,CASSQLSGRNNSPLHF
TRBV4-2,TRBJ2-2,CASSQARDANTGELFF
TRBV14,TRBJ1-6,CASRLVDNSPLHF
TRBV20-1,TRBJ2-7,CSAENSYEQYF
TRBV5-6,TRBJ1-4,CASSLDREGKLFF
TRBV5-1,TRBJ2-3,CASSIGSTDTQYF
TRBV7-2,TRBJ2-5,CASSFDDKRQETQYF
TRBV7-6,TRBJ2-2,CASSLVSAGGELFF
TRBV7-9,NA,CASSLITLRLAGIRHEQYF
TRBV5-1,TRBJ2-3,CASSRSGAKTSTDTQYF
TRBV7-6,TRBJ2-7,CASSLSLAPGTGGFYEQYF
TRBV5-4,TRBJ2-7,CAVGTSSSYEQYF
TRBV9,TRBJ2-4,CASSVQGTSGNIQYF